The 25 T cell receptor beta chains given below trace back to one sample, sequenced in a study of blood T cell repertoires in COVID-19 (dated by TCRdb to the early 2020s). The library came from the immunoSEQ multiplex PCR assay. Imported from immuneACCESS, the table was reduced by TCRdb to in-frame sequences with V and J called. These copies leave out some clones; in studies compared against another copy, an unresolved V gene accounts for under half, and the cause of the remainder is not known. The sample yields 90,000 to 110,000 clones; over 65% were counted once. Around a sixth of the sample is in the top ten clones. The sample consisted of peripheral blood. Receptors were obtained from a woman aged 60-75 years with acute or convalescent COVID-19.

The chain carries TRBV7-9 and TRBJ1-1; D is possibly TRBD1 (5 bases). From germline, CDR1 is SEHNR and CDR2 FQNEAQ (reference sequence). The CDR3 has 13 amino acids. Deletions cut 6 bases from V and 0 bases from J, with 8 bases between. CDR3 amino acids: CASRGGMNTEAFF. The CDR3 DNA reads as TGTGCCAGCAGGGGGGGAATGAACACTGAAGCTTTCTTT.

The rearrangement uses TRBV11-2 and TRBJ2-1; 11 bases line up with TRBD1. The CDR3 totals 13 residues. V was pared by 4 bases and J by 9 bases, with 2 bases of the junction left unmatched. Germline V gene sequence: CDR1 SGHAT, CDR2 FQNNGV. The CDR3 DNA sequence: TGTGCCAGCAGCTGGACAGGGGGCGGTGAGCAGTTCTTC. This translates into CASSWTGGGEQFF.

This rearrangement joins TRBV27 to TRBJ1-5; D ambiguous. The germline CDR1 and CDR2 sequences are MNHEY and SMNVEV (reference sequence). Trimming removed 5 bases from V and 11 bases from J, with 13 bases in between. This CDR3 has 12 amino acids. The CDR3 nucleotides are TGTGCCAGCAGTAAAGGGAGGGAAGCCCAGCATTTT. It yields the protein CASSKGREAQHF.

The V and J genes are TRBV24-1 and TRBJ2-2; 10 positions agree with TRBD1. The CDR3 length is 13 residues. Trimming cost V 9 bases and J 7 bases; bases outside gene matches: 4. Germline loops: CDR1 KGHDR, CDR2 SFDVKD. In DNA form, the CDR3 reads TGTGCCACCCGACAGGGGGCGGACGGGGAGCTGTTTTTT. It yields the protein CATRQGADGELFF.

This clone has just a few counts. The chain combines TRBV3-1 (or the pseudogene TRBV3-2) with TRBJ1-6, with 9 bases aligning to TRBD1. J gave up 7 bases and V 1 base, and 5 bases lay outside the gene matches. The CDR3 spans 16 residues. Germline CDR1 LGHDT, CDR2 YNNKEL (reference sequence). The CDR3, as DNA: TGTGCCAGCAGCCAAGCACCCGGGACAGGGAATTCACCCCTCCACTTT. It specifies CASSQAPGTGNSPLHF.

The genes are TRBV9 and TRBJ2-7, with 13 bases fitting TRBD2. The V gene's germline CDR1 is SGDLS and CDR2 YYNGEE. The CDR3 sequence is 16 residues long. Trimming took 4 bases from V and 7 from J; bases not matched to a gene: 11. The CDR3 bases are TGTGCCAGCAGCCCCAGGACTAGCGGGAGATCTGGGGAGCAGTACTTC. This codes for CASSPRTSGRSGEQYF.

The V call is TRBV5-1, the J call TRBJ2-3; 8 bases match TRBD2. The CDR3 consists of 17 residues. V shed 0 bases, J shed 4 bases, and the junction held 10 bases outside the gene matches. The germline gives CDR1 SGHRS, CDR2 YFSETQ. In DNA, the CDR3 is TGCGCCAGCAGCTTGGGAAGCGGGAGAAGTCTCGCAGATACGCAGTATTTT. It is translated as CASSLGSGRSLADTQYF.

This clone was found a few times. The V gene is TRBV2, the J gene TRBJ1-4, with TRBD1 matching over 9 bases. This CDR3 has 14 amino acids. The germline gives CDR1 SNHLY, CDR2 FYNNEI. The trim removed 9 bases at V and 8 bases at J, leaving 10 bases unmatched. The CDR3: CASHRGRREEKLFF. The DNA of the CDR3 is TGTGCCAGTCACAGGGGGCGTAGGGAGGAAAAACTGTTTTTT. Filled out from reference TRBV2 and TRBJ1-4, the complete variable domain reads EPEVTQTPSHQVTQMGQEVILRCVPISNHLYFYWYRQILGQKVEFLVSFYNNEISEKSEIFDDQFSVERPDGSNFTLKIRSTKLEDSAMYFCASHRGRREEKLFFGSGTQLSVL.

V and J are TRBV7-2 and TRBJ1-1, with 8 bases matching TRBD1. Trimming removed 2 bases from V and 4 bases from J; junction bases left unmatched: 18. Germline V gene sequence: CDR1 SGHTA, CDR2 FQGNSA. CDR3 size: 19 residues. The CDR3 bases are TGTGCCAGCAGCTTACCAGCCTCCGGGACAGGTGGTTTGATCACTGAAGCTTTCTTT. It specifies CASSLPASGTGGLITEAFF.

This clone has only a few counts. The chain carries TRBV11-2 and TRBJ2-4; TRBD2 agrees at 7 bases. This CDR3 contains 14 residues. The J segment lost 16 bases and the V segment lost 0 bases, leaving 12 bases of the junction unmatched. CDR1 and CDR2 from the germline V gene are SGHAT and FQNNGV. CDR3 loop: CASSLDLGLGVGYF. In DNA form, the CDR3 reads TGTGCCAGCAGCTTAGATCTAGGACTAGGCGTGGGCTACTTC.

The count of this clone is one. The chain is built from TRBV11-2 and TRBJ2-7; tentative D call: TRBD2 (7 bases). V gave up 5 bases and J gave up 7 bases, with 24 bases separating them. This CDR3 has 16 residues. From germline, CDR1 is SGHAT and CDR2 FQNNGV. The CDR3 DNA sequence: TGTGCCAGCAGCACGATTAGGGGGGGCGCGGGGAGAGAGCAGTACTTC. Its translation is CASSTIRGGAGREQYF.

The sample holds a few counts of this clone. The rearrangement joins TRBV3-1 (or the pseudogene TRBV3-2) to TRBJ2-3, with D possibly matching TRBD2 (5 bases). Between the trimmed V and J ends, which lost 5 bases and 3 bases, there was a span of 9 bases. There are 13 residues in the CDR3. Per germline, CDR1 LGHDT and CDR2 YNNKEL (reference sequence). The CDR3: CASSFGGTDTQYF. The CDR3 DNA follows: TGTGCCAGCAGCTTCGGCGGGACAGATACGCAGTATTTT.

This clone occurred once. This chain joins TRBV10-1 and TRBJ2-2, with 11 bases fitting TRBD2. This CDR3 spans 14 amino acids. Germline assignment: CDR1 WNHNN and CDR2 SYGVQD (reference sequence). V shed 5 bases, J shed 6 bases, and the junction held 2 bases outside the gene matches. The CDR3 DNA is TGCGCCAGCAGTCTAGCGGGGGGTTCCGGGGAGCTGTTTTTT. Its protein is CASSLAGGSGELFF.

The rearrangement uses TRBV5-1 and TRBJ1-2; D ambiguous. Trimming left V 3 bases short and J 1 base short, with 25 bases between. The CDR3 loop spans 19 amino acids. CDR1 is SGHRS and CDR2 is YFSETQ in the germline V gene. Here the CDR3 reads CASSSLEDDFPLGNYGYTF. Here the CDR3 DNA reads TGCGCCAGCAGCTCCCTGGAGGACGATTTTCCATTAGGTAACTATGGCTACACCTTC.

The chain combines TRBV9 with TRBJ2-7; 12 nucleotides match TRBD1. The CDR3 has 14 amino acids. The V gene end was trimmed by 4 bases and the J gene end by 6 bases; junction bases not matched to a gene: 5. Germline V lookup: CDR1 SGDLS, CDR2 YYNGEE. In nucleotides, the CDR3 is TGTGCCAGCAGCTTAGGGGACAGGGGGCCCGAGCAGTACTTC. Protein sequence: CASSLGDRGPEQYF.

CDR3 bases: TGTGCCAGCAGTCAGGGACTAGCGGGAGGAGAGACCCAGTACTTC. Translated: CASSQGLAGGETQYF. The rearrangement joins TRBV27 to TRBJ2-5, with 15 bases lining up with TRBD2. CDR3 length equals 15 residues. V gave up 5 bases and J gave up 4 bases; unmatched junction bases: 2. In germline, CDR1 is MNHEY, CDR2 SMNVEV (reference sequence).

Here the CDR3 reads CASSRTVNTGELFF. CDR3 coding DNA: TGCGCCAGCAGCCGGACAGTTAACACCGGGGAGCTGTTTTTT. The genes are TRBV5-1 and TRBJ2-2; tentative D call: TRBD1 (6 bases). CDR3 length: 14 amino acids. V was trimmed by 4 bases and J by 2 bases, leaving 9 bases between them. Looked up from germline, CDR1 is SGHRS and CDR2 is YFSETQ.

V and J are TRBV28 and TRBJ1-3, with D hard to call. The V gene's germline CDR1 is MDHEN and CDR2 SYDVKM. The ends were cut back, 6 bases at V and 6 bases at J, with 15 bases in the middle. The CDR3 length is 14 residues. DNA of the CDR3: TGTGCCAGCAGCTCCCCTCCCCCGGTAAACACCATATATTTT. Amino acids: CASSSPPPVNTIYF.

The rearrangement joins TRBV7-3 to TRBJ2-3; 15 bases are shared with TRBD2. The CDR3 is 16 residues long. The V gene's germline CDR1 is SGHTA and CDR2 FQGTGA. V lost 5 bases and J lost 3; bases outside the gene matches: 3. The CDR3 DNA sequence: TGTGCCAGCAGCCTGGGACTAGCGGGAGGAACAGATACGCAGTATTTT. This translates into CASSLGLAGGTDTQYF.

The chain recombines TRBV7-9 with TRBJ1-2; D is uncertain. Germline CDR1 reads SEHNR; CDR2 reads FQNEAQ (reference sequence). The CDR3 runs to 14 residues. Trimming cost V 1 base and J 0 bases, with 6 bases left between them. In nucleotides, the CDR3 is TGTGCCAGCAGCTTAGGGGCCCCTAACTATGGCTACACCTTC. Residues: CASSLGAPNYGYTF.

The V and J genes are TRBV27 and TRBJ1-5; TRBD1 aligns across 8 bases. The germline CDR1 and CDR2 sequences are MNHEY and SMNVEV (reference sequence). Germline trimming cut 6 bases from V and 10 bases from J; bases unmatched to any gene: 8. The CDR3 consists of 13 residues. The CDR3 sequence is CASSLQGGRPQHF. The CDR3 bases are TGTGCCAGCAGCCTACAGGGGGGGCGTCCCCAGCATTTT.

J is TRBJ1-1 and V is TRBV10-3, with 7 bases lining up with TRBD1. With V trimmed by 10 bases and J by 2 bases, 7 bases remained unmatched. CDR3 size: 13 residues. Germline V gene data show CDR1 as ENHRY and CDR2 as SYGVKD. This CDR3 reads CATSPGGNTEAFF. The CDR3 region has the DNA TGTGCCACTAGCCCAGGGGGAAACACTGAAGCTTTCTTT.

The chain links TRBV4-1 to TRBJ1-1; D gene unclear. Germline lookup yields CDR1 MGHRA and CDR2 YSYEKL. The germline V and J ends were trimmed by 2 bases and 0 bases, with 10 bases remaining between them. The CDR3 contains 15 residues. The CDR3 loop is CASSQSRLMNTEAFF. CDR3 coding DNA: TGCGCCAGCAGCCAAAGCCGCCTGATGAACACTGAAGCTTTCTTT.

The V and J genes are TRBV28 and TRBJ2-3; TRBD2 aligns across 7 bases. J lost 4 bases, V lost 5 bases, and 9 bases had no gene match. Germline loops: CDR1 MDHEN, CDR2 SYDVKM. This CDR3 is built from 15 residues. CDR3 in DNA: TGTGCCAGCAGTCCTCCAGCGGGGCTCTCAGATACGCAGTATTTT. Translation gives CASSPPAGLSDTQYF.

This chain connects TRBV6-5 to TRBJ2-7; no firm D call. The V gene's germline CDR1 is MNHEY and CDR2 SVGAGI. V was cut by 6 bases and J by 0 bases, with 15 bases left in between. The CDR3 covers 15 residues. This CDR3 is CASSLGRGLSYEQYF. The CDR3, as DNA: TGTGCCAGCAGCCTCGGTAGAGGCCTCTCCTACGAGCAGTACTTC.